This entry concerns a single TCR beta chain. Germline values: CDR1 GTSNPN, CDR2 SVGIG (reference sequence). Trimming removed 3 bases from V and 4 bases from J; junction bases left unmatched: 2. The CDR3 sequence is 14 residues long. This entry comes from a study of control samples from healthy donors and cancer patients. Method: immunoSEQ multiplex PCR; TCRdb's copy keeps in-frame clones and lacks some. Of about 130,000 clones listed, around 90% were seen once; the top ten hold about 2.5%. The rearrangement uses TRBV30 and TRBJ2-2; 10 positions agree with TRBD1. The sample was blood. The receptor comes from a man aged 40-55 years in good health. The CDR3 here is CAWRGDRGTGELFF. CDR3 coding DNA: TGTGCCTGGAGGGGGGACAGGGGCACCGGGGAGCTGTTTTTT.